These 22 T cell receptor beta chains originate from one sample sequenced in a study of Ad26.COV2.S vaccination and SARS-CoV-2 variants. Profiled with immunoSEQ multiplex PCR; TCRdb holds only in-frame clones, not every one. The data hold about 680,000 clones, with about 89% observed a single time. The sample's treatment: some 20 received Ad26.COV2.S at low or high dose, single or two shots; about 5 received placebo; per-sample allocation not given. Samples analyzed were those drawn on day 63 after the first vaccine or placebo injection. The specimen was peripheral blood, collected in a trial of Ad26.COV2.S vaccine versus placebo. The origin of the receptors is a person aged 18-60 years who received the Ad26.COV2.S COVID-19 vaccine or a placebo.

The chain uses TRBV27 and TRBJ2-7, with D possibly called TRBD1 or TRBD2 (6 bases each). CDR3 length equals 14 residues. Trimming took 3 bases from V and 3 from J, leaving 12 bases between them. The germline CDR1 and CDR2 sequences are MNHEY and SMNVEV (reference sequence). The CDR3 DNA follows: TGTGCCAGCAGTTTCGCGGGGACAAACTACGAGCAGTACTTC. Translation gives CASSFAGTNYEQYF.

The chain uses TRBV30 and TRBJ1-5; the match to TRBD1 covers 9 bases. The CDR3 consists of 16 residues. Germline-derived CDR1 and CDR2 are GTSNPN and SVGIG (reference sequence). Trimming at V came to 0 bases and at J to 1 base, leaving 4 bases not matched to a gene. The CDR3 reads CAWSVRTGESNQPQHF. CDR3 nucleotide sequence: TGTGCCTGGAGTGTACGGACAGGGGAGAGCAATCAGCCCCAGCATTTT.

This sequence joins TRBV4-1 and TRBJ1-1; D uncertain. V was clipped by 1 base and J by 1 base, with 7 bases between them. Germline V lookup: CDR1 MGHRA, CDR2 YSYEKL. The CDR3 length is 14 residues. The CDR3 sequence is CASSQADKNTEAFF. CDR3 DNA sequence: TGCGCCAGCAGCCAAGCTGACAAGAACACTGAAGCTTTCTTT.

The chain links TRBV6-5 to TRBJ2-1; the match to TRBD2 covers 12 bases. CDR3 length equals 16 residues. The V gene's germline CDR1 is MNHEY and CDR2 SVGAGI. The junction had 11 bases not matched to a gene; V was cut back by 0 bases and J by 14 bases. The CDR3 sequence: CASSYSLAGGPAQEFF. CDR3 coding DNA: TGTGCCAGCAGTTACTCCCTAGCGGGGGGGCCCGCACAAGAGTTCTTC.

CDR3 bases: TGTGCCAGCAGTTTAGAGGCAGGGATCGCCTACGAGCAGTACTTC. As protein: CASSLEAGIAYEQYF. The rearrangement joins TRBV9 to TRBJ2-7; maybe TRBD1 (5 bases). CDR1 and CDR2 from the germline V gene are SGDLS and YYNGEE. Trimming removed 5 bases from V and 2 bases from J, with 17 bases in between. CDR3 length equals 15 residues.

The chain uses TRBV5-4 and TRBJ2-7; D is unresolved. The CDR3 runs to 13 residues. CDR1 is SGHNT and CDR2 is YYREEE in the germline V gene (reference sequence). Deletions cut 2 bases from V and 6 bases from J, with 12 bases between. CDR3 amino acids: CASSFGPGTEQYF. The CDR3 nucleotides read TGTGCCAGCAGCTTCGGCCCTGGAACCGAGCAGTACTTC.

The genes are TRBV29-1 and TRBJ2-7; the match to TRBD1 covers 8 bases. The V and J ends lost 7 bases and 3 bases, in that order; junction bases with no gene match: 5. Germline assignment: CDR1 SQVTM and CDR2 ANQGSEA. The length of the CDR3 is 12 residues. The CDR3 bases are TGCAGCGGGGGACAGGTACGCTACGAGCAGTACTTC. This gives the protein CSGGQVRYEQYF.

To note about this clone: Other DNA sequences in this specimen translate into the identical CDR3. The rearrangement links TRBV18 to TRBJ2-2; no clear D. CDR1 and CDR2 from the germline V gene are KGHSH and LQKENI. Trimming pared 0 bases from V and 1 base from J, leaving 3 bases between. The CDR3 is made up of 14 amino acids. This chain's CDR3 is CASSPPGNTGELFF. In DNA, the CDR3 is TGTGCCAGCTCACCACCGGGGAACACCGGGGAGCTGTTTTTT.

The chain links TRBV5-1 to TRBJ1-1, with TRBD1 matching over 7 bases. CDR1 is SGHRS, CDR2 YFSETQ, per germline. V lost 0 bases and J lost 4; bases outside the gene matches: 3. The CDR3 contains 14 residues. The CDR3 sequence: CASSLVGGGTEAFF. In DNA, the CDR3 is TGCGCCAGCAGCTTGGTAGGGGGCGGCACTGAAGCTTTCTTT.

The chain couples TRBV30 to TRBJ2-1; the match to TRBD2 covers 8 bases. The J segment lost 3 bases and the V segment lost 4 bases, leaving 8 bases of the junction unmatched. Germline V CDR1 and CDR2: GTSNPN, SVGIG (reference sequence). This CDR3 region has 15 residues. The chain's CDR3 is CAWTPGTSLYNEQFF. CDR3 DNA sequence: TGTGCCTGGACGCCCGGGACTAGTCTCTACAATGAGCAGTTCTTC.

The chain combines TRBV6-2 or TRBV6-3 with TRBJ1-5; unclear D gene. V was shortened by 4 bases and J by 3 bases, with 7 bases between the two germline ends. CDR1 and CDR2 from the germline V gene are MNHEY and SVGEGT. This CDR3 contains 13 residues. The CDR3 DNA is TGTGCCAGCAGTTTATCTTTCAATCAGCCCCAGCATTTT. It translates to CASSLSFNQPQHF.

The gene calls are TRBV19 and TRBJ1-1; D uncertain. Germline V gives CDR1 LNHDA, CDR2 SQIVND (reference sequence). V lost 2 bases and J lost 0, with 10 bases in between. The CDR3 consists of 15 residues. Here the CDR3 DNA reads TGTGCCAGTAGTATAAGGAGGGCCATGAACACTGAAGCTTTCTTT. This sequence encodes CASSIRRAMNTEAFF.

J is TRBJ2-1 and V is TRBV5-1, with D possibly matching TRBD2 (6 bases). Deletions cut 4 bases from V and 4 bases from J, with 15 bases between. This CDR3 region has 15 residues. Germline V gives CDR1 SGHRS, CDR2 YFSETQ. The CDR3 spells CASSALAGNYNEQFF. Written as DNA, the CDR3 is TGCGCCAGCAGCGCACTCGCGGGGAATTACAATGAGCAGTTCTTC.

Worth noting for this clone: One end of the junction fails to match germline, which may point to a read error. The chain combines TRBV2 with TRBJ2-7; 7 bases line up with TRBD2. The CDR3 runs 15 residues. The germline V gene has CDR1 SNHLY and CDR2 FYNNEI. In nucleotides, the CDR3 is TGTGCCAGCAGACCGACTGCGGGAGCGAGAATCCCCAGGTTATTC. As protein: CASRPTAGARIPRLF.

The V gene is TRBV5-1, the J gene TRBJ1-2; TRBD1 aligns across 7 bases. V was clipped by 5 bases and J by 4 bases; unmatched bases: 8. Germline V CDR1 and CDR2: SGHRS, YFSETQ. The CDR3 is made up of 14 amino acids. DNA of the CDR3: TGCGCCAGCAGGACTAGTTCAGGGGGCTATGGCTACACCTTC. It codes for CASRTSSGGYGYTF.

The gene calls are TRBV2 and TRBJ2-2, with TRBD1 matching over 7 bases. The germline CDR1 and CDR2 sequences are SNHLY and FYNNEI. V gave up 5 bases and J gave up 1 base; unmatched junction bases: 7. The CDR3 contains 16 residues. For the CDR3, the DNA is TGTGCCAGCAGTACCTCCGGGACAGAGAACACCGGGGAGCTGTTTTTT. It yields the protein CASSTSGTENTGELFF.

The rearrangement links TRBV5-4 to TRBJ2-1, with 13 bases identical to TRBD2. CDR1 and CDR2 (germline): SGHNT, YYREEE (reference sequence). This CDR3 spans 15 amino acids. Trimming at V came to 3 bases and at J to 7 bases, leaving 4 bases not matched to a gene. The CDR3 region is CASSSKTSGRNEQFF. The CDR3 bases are TGTGCCAGCAGCTCCAAGACTAGCGGGAGGAATGAGCAGTTCTTC.

J is TRBJ2-1 and V is TRBV20-1; D may be TRBD1 (5 bases). Trimming took off 6 bases at V and 7 bases at J, with 7 bases between the two ends. There are 10 residues in the CDR3. Germline values: CDR1 DFQATT, CDR2 SNEGSKA (reference sequence). The CDR3 nucleotides are TGCAGTGCGGCAGGGAATGAGCAGTTCTTC. This gives the protein CSAAGNEQFF.

V gene TRBV7-8 combines with J gene TRBJ1-1; D remains unclear. This CDR3 is 12 amino acids long. Germline-derived CDR1 and CDR2 are SGHVS and FQNEAQ. Trimming cost V 2 bases and J 10 bases, with 11 bases left between them. The CDR3 coding sequence is TGTGCCAGCAGCTTAATTAAGGGAGCAGCTTTCTTT. It encodes CASSLIKGAAFF.

For the CDR3, the DNA is TGCGCCAGCAGCCAAGAGGCGATGCCGACCGGGGAGCTGTTTTTT. Protein product: CASSQEAMPTGELFF. The rearrangement joins TRBV4-1 to TRBJ2-2, with D unresolved. Trimming removed 0 bases from V and 5 bases from J, with 10 bases in between. The CDR3 length is 15 residues. Germline V gene data show CDR1 as MGHRA and CDR2 as YSYEKL.

The chain couples TRBV11-2 to TRBJ2-1; a weak D match, TRBD1 (6 bases). The germline V gene has CDR1 SGHAT and CDR2 FQNNGV. The CDR3 sequence is 17 residues long. Between the trimmed V and J ends, which lost 0 bases and 8 bases, there was a span of 20 bases. The CDR3 loop is CASSLDTGYGIVYEQFF. The CDR3 DNA reads as TGTGCCAGCAGCTTAGACACAGGGTACGGCATTGTTTATGAGCAGTTCTTC. The full variable domain, in which reference TRBV11-2 and TRBJ2-1 provide the parts outside the CDR3, is EAGVAQSPRYKIIEKRQSVAFWCNPISGHATLYWYQQILGQGPKLLIQFQNNGVVDDSQLPKDRFSAERLKGVDSTLKIQPAKLEDSAVYLCASSLDTGYGIVYEQFFGPGTRLTVL.

The chain links TRBV7-2 to TRBJ2-7; 8 bases map to TRBD2. The CDR3 has 14 amino acids. The V gene's germline CDR1 is SGHTA and CDR2 FQGNSA. The V segment lost 1 base and the J segment 4 bases; nucleotides outside the gene matches: 3. CDR3 bases: TGTGCCAGCAGCTTAGATGGCGGGAGGTACGAGCAGTACTTC. It is translated as CASSLDGGRYEQYF.